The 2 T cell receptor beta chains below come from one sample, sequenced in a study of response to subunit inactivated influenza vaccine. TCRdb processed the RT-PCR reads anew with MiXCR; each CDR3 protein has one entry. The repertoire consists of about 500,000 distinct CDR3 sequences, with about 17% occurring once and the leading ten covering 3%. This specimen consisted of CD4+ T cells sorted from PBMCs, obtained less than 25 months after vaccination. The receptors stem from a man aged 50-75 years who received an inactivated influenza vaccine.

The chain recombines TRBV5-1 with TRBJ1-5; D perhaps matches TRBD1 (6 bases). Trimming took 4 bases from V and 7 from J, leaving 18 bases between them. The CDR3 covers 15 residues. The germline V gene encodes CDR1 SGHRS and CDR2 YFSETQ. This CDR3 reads CASSPGTQGNQPQHF. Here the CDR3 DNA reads TGCGCCAGCAGCCCCGGGACACAAGGGAACCAGCCCCAGCATTTT. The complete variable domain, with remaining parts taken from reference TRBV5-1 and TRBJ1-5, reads KAGVTQTPRYLIKTRGQQVTLSCSPISGHRSVSWYQQTPGQGLQFLFEYFSETQRNKGNFPGRFSGRQFSNSRSEMNVSTLELGDSALYLCASSPGTQGNQPQHFGDGTRLSIL.

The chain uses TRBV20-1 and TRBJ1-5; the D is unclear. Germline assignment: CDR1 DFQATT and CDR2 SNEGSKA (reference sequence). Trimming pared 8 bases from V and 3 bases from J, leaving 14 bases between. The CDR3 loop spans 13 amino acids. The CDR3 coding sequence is TGCAGTTCCTCAAGTGGGGTCAATCAGCCCCAGCATTTT. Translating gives CSSSSGVNQPQHF.